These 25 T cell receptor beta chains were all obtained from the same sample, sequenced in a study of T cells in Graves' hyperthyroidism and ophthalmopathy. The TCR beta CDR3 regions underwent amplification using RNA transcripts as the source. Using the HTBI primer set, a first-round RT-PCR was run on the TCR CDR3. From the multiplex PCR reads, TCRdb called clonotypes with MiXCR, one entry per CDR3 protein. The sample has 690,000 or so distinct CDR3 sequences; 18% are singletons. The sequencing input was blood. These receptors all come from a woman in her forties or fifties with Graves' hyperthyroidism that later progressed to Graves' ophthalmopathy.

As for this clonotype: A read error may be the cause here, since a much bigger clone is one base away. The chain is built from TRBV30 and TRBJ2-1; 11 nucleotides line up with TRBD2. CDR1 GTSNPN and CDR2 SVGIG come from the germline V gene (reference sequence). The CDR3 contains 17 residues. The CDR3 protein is CAWGVPQIAGGINEQFF. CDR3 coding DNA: TGTGCCTGGGGTGTACCCCAGATAGCGGGGGGGATCAATGAGCAGTTCTTC.

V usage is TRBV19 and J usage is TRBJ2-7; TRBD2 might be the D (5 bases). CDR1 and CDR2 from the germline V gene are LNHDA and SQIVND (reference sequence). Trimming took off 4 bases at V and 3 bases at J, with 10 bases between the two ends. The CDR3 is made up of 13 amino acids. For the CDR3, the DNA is TGTGCCAGTAGTAGAGGGTTAAGCTACGAGCAGTACTTC. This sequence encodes CASSRGLSYEQYF.

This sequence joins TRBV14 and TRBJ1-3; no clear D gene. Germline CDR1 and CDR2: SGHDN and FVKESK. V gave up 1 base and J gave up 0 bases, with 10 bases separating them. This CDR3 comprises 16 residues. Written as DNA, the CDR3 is TGTGCCAGCAGCCAAGGTAGCAGCTTCTCTGGAAACACCATATATTTT. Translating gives CASSQGSSFSGNTIYF. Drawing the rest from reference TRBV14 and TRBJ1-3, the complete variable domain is EAGVTQFPSHSVIEKGQTVTLRCDPISGHDNLYWYRRVMGKEIKFLLHFVKESKQDESGMPNNRFLAERTGGTYSTLKVQPAELEDSGVYFCASSQGSSFSGNTIYFGEGSWLTVV.

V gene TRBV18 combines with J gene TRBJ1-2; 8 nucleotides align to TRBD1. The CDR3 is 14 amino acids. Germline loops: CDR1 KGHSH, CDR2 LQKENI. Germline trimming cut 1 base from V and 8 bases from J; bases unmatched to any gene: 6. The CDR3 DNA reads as TGTGCCAGCTCACCACGGGACAGGCGTTCCGGCTACACCTTC. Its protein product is CASSPRDRRSGYTF.

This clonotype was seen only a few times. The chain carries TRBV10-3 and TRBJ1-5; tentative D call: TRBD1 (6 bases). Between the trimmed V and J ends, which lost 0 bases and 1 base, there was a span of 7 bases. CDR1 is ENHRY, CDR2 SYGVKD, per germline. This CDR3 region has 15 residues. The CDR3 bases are TGTGCCATCAGTGAGTCAGGACAGAGCAATCAGCCCCAGCATTTT. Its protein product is CAISESGQSNQPQHF.

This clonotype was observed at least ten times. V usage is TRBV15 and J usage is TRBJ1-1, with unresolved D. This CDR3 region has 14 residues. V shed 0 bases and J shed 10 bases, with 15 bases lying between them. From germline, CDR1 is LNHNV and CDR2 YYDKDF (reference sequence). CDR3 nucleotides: TGTGCCACCAGCAGAGATAATTCGAGGATGCTAGCTTTCTTT. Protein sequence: CATSRDNSRMLAFF.

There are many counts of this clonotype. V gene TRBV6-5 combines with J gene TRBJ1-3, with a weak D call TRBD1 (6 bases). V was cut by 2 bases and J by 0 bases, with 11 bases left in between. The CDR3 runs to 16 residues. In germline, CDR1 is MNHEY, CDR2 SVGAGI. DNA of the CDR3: TGTGCCAGCAGTTACGGTGGGGACACCTCTGGAAACACCATATATTTT. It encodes CASSYGGDTSGNTIYF.

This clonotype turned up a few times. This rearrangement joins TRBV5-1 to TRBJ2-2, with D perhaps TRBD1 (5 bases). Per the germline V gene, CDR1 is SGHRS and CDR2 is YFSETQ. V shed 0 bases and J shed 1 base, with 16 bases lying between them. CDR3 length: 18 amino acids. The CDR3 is CASSLEGRAYLNTGELFF. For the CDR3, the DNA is TGCGCCAGCAGCTTGGAGGGCAGGGCCTACCTGAACACCGGGGAGCTGTTTTTT.

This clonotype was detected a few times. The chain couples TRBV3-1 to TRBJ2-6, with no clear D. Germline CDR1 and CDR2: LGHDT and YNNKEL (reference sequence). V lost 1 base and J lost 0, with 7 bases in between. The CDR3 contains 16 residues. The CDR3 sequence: CASSQARTSGANVLTF. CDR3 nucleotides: TGTGCCAGCAGCCAAGCCCGGACCTCTGGGGCCAACGTCCTGACTTTC.

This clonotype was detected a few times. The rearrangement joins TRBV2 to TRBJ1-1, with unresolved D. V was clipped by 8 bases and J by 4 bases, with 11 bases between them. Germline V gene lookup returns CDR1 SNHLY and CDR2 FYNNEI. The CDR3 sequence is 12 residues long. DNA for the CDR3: TGTGCCAGCTTGCTTAAGAGCACTGAAGCTTTCTTT. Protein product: CASLLKSTEAFF.

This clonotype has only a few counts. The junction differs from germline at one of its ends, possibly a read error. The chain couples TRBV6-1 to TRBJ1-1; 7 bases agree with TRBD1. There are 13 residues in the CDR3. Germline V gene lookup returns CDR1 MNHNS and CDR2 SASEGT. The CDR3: CASSFTGDTEALF. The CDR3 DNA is TGTGCCAGCAGTTTTACAGGGGACACTGAAGCTCTCTTT.

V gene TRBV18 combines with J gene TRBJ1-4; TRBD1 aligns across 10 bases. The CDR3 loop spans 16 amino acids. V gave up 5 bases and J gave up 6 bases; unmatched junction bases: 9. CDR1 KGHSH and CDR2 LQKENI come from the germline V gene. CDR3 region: CASSSSPGTGDEKLFF. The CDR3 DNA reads TGTGCCAGCTCATCCAGCCCCGGGACAGGGGATGAAAAACTGTTTTTT.

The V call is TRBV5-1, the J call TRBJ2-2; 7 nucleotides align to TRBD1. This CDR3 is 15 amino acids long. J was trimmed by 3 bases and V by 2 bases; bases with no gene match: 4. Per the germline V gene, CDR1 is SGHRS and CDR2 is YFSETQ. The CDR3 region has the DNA TGCGCCAGCAGCTTCAAGGGGGCCGACACCGGGGAGCTGTTTTTT. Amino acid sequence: CASSFKGADTGELFF.

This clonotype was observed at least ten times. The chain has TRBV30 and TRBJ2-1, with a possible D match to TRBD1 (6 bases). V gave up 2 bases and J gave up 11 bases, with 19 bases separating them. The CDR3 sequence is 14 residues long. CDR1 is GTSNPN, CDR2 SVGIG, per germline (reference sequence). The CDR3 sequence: CAWSLTAGAGQQFF. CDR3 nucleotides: TGTGCCTGGAGTCTCACCGCAGGGGCAGGTCAGCAGTTCTTC.

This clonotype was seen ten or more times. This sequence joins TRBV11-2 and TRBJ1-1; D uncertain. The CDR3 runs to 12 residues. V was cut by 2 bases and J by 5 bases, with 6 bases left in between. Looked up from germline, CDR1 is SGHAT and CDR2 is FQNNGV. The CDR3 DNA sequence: TGTGCCAGCAGCTTATCGATTACTGAAGCTTTCTTT. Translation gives CASSLSITEAFF.

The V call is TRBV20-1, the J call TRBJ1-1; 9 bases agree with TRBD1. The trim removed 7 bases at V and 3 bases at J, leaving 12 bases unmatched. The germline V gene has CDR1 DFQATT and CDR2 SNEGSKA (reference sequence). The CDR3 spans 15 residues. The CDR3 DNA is TGCAGTGTTCCAGTACAGGGGGCAGGGTACACTGAAGCTTTCTTT. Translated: CSVPVQGAGYTEAFF.

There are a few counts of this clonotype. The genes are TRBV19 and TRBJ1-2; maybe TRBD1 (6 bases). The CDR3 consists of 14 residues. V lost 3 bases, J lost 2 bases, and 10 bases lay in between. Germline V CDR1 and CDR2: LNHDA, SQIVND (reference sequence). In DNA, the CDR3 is TGTGCCAGTAGTATCGGGACACAAAACTATGGCTACACCTTC. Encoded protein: CASSIGTQNYGYTF.

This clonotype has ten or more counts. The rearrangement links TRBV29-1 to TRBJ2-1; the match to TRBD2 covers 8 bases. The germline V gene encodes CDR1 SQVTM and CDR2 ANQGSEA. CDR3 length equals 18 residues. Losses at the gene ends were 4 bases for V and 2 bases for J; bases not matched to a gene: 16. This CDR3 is CSVVGERVAGGAYNEQFF. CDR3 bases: TGCAGCGTTGTGGGTGAGCGGGTGGCGGGGGGCGCCTACAATGAGCAGTTCTTC.

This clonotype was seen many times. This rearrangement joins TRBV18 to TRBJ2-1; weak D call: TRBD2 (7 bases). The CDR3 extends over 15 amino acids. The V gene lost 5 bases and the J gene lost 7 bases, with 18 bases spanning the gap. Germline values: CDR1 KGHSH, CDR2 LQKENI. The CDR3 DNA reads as TGTGCCAGCTCATCCAGTGGGGGGGCGAGAAATGAGCAGTTCTTC. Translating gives CASSSSGGARNEQFF. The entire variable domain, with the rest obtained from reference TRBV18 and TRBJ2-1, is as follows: NAGVMQNPRHLVRRRGQEARLRCSPMKGHSHVYWYRQLPEEGLKFMVYLQKENIIDESGMPKERFSAEFPKEGPSILRIQQVVRGDSAAYFCASSSSGGARNEQFFGPGTRLTVL.

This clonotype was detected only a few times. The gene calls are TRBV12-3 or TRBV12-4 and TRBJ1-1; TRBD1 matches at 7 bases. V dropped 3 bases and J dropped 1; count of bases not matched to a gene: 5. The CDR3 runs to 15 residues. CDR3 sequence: CASSFTGQPNTEAFF. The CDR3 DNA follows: TGTGCCAGCAGTTTTACGGGACAGCCGAACACTGAAGCTTTCTTT.

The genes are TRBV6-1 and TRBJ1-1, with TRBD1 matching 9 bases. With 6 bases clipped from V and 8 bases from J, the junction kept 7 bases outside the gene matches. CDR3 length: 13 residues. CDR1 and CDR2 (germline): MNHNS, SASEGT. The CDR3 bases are TGTGCCAGCAGCCGGGACAGGGAAGTAGAAGCTTTCTTT. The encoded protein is CASSRDREVEAFF.

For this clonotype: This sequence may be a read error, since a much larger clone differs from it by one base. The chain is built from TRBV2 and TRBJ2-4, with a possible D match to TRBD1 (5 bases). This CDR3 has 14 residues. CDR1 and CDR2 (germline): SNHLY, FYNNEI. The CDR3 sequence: CAGSESGRVYIQYF. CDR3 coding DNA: TGTGCCGGCAGTGAATCAGGCAGGGTTTACATTCAGTACTTC.

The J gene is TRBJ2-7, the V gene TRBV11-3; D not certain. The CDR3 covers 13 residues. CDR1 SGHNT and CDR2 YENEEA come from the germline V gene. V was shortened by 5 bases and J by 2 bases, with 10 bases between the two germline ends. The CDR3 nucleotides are TGTGCCAGCAGCCTTCAGGAGACCTACGAGCAGTACTTC. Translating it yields CASSLQETYEQYF.

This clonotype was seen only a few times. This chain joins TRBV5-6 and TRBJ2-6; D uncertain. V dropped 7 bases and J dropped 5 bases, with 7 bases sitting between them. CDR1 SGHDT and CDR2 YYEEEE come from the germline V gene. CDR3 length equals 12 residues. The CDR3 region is CASLDRANVLTF. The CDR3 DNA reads TGTGCCAGCCTTGACAGGGCCAACGTCCTGACTTTC.

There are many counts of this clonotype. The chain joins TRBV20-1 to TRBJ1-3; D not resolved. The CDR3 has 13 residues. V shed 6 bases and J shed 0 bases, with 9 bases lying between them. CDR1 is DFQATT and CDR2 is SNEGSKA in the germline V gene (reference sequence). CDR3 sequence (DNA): TGCAGTGCAACAGCGAGCTCTGGAAACACCATATATTTT. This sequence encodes CSATASSGNTIYF.